This entry describes one T cell receptor beta chain. This record comes from a study of blood T cell repertoires in COVID-19. In the study overall: The United States, Italy and Spain provided the acute and convalescent COVID-19 samples.

There are 15 residues in the CDR3. Germline CDR1 SGHRS, CDR2 YFSETQ. Trimming removed 0 bases from V and 5 bases from J, with 12 bases in between. The data were produced by immunoSEQ multiplex PCR, yet TCRdb's version contains in-frame clones alone and is incomplete. The table lists around 300,000 clones, about 87% of them singletons. Recovered participants had two consecutive negative NP/OP PCR tests, healthcare professional clearance, or symptom resolution. The chain carries TRBV5-1 and TRBJ2-1, with D possibly being TRBD2 (7 bases). This receptor was taken from a man aged 25-45 years who had recovered from COVID-19. The sequenced sample consisted of PBMCs or T cells enriched from blood (not recorded which). The CDR3 DNA reads TGCGCCAGCAGCTTGGGGCAGGGGAGGGACAATGAGCAGTTCTTC. The encoded protein is CASSLGQGRDNEQFF.